This T cell receptor beta chain was identified during a study of blood T cell repertoires in COVID-19. Across the whole study: Sites in the United States, Italy and Spain provided acute and convalescent COVID-19 samples. T cells, B-cell-depleted T cells, or PBMCs supplied cDNA or gDNA.

Original data processing: Reference gene primer amplification gave estimated nucleated cell counts. The data were produced by immunoSEQ multiplex PCR, yet TCRdb's version contains in-frame clones alone and is incomplete. D and trimming were read from the DNA, whereas the V and J calls and clone size are those reported in that table. The profile shows more than 20,000 clones, 65% to 80% of them singletons. The CDR3 has 13 residues. V gave up 5 bases and J gave up 9 bases; unmatched junction bases: 8. CDR1 is MNHEY and CDR2 is SVGAGI in the germline V gene. Sequenced input: peripheral blood. The sequence was collected from a human donor in a cohort sampled during active or convalescent COVID-19. This sequence joins TRBV6-5 and TRBJ1-1, with TRBD1 matching over 8 bases. The CDR3 here is CASSPSRGRKAFF. The CDR3 DNA follows: TGTGCCAGCAGTCCTTCCAGGGGGCGAAAAGCTTTCTTT.